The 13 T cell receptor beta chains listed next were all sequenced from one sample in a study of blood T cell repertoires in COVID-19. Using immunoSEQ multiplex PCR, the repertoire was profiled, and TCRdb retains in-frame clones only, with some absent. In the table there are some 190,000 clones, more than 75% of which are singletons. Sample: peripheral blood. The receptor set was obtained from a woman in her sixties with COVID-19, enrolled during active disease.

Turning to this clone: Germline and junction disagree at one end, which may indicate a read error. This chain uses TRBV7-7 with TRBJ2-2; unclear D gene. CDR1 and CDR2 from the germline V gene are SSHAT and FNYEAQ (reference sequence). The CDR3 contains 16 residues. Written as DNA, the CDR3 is TGTGCTAGCAGCTTATATGTGGCCCGGGACACCGGGGAGCTGTTTTTT. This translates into CASSLYVARDTGELFF.

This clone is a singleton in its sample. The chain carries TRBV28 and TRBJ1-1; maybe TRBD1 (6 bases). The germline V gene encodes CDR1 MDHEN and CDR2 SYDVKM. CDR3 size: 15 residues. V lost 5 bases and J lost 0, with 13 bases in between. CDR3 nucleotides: TGTGCCAGCAGTCCACGGGGACATCTGAACACTGAAGCTTTCTTT. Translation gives CASSPRGHLNTEAFF.

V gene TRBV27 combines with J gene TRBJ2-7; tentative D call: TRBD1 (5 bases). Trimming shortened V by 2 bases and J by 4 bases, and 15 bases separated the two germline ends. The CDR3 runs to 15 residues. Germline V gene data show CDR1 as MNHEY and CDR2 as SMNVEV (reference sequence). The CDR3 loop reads CASSLRRGGEYEQYF. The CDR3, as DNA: TGTGCCAGCAGTTTAAGAAGGGGCGGCGAATACGAGCAGTACTTC.

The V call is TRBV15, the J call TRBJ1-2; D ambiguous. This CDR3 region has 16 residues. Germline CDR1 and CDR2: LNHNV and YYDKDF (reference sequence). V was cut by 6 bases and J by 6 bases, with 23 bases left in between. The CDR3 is CATSLGSGSGRDGYTF. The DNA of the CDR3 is TGTGCCACCAGTCTTGGGTCCGGGAGCGGGCGGGATGGCTACACCTTC.

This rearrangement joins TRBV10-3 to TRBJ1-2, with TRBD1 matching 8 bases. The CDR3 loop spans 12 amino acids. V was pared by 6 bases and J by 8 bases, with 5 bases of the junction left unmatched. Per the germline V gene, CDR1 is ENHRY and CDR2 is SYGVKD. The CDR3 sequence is CAIRGQAYGYTF. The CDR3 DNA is TGTGCCATCAGGGGACAGGCTTACGGCTACACCTTC.

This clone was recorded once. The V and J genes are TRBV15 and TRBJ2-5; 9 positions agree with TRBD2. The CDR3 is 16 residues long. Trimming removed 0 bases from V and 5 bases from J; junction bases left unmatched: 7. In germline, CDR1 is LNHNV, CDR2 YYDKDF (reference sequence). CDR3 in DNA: TGTGCCACCAGCAGAGACAGCGGGAGGAGGAGCGAGACCCAGTACTTC. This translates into CATSRDSGRRSETQYF.

The DNA for the CDR3 is TGTGCCAGCAGTTACTCCAGGGTCAGCCCTGAAGCTTTCTTT. Translated, it gives CASSYSRVSPEAFF. The rearrangement links TRBV6-5 to TRBJ1-1; maybe TRBD1 (5 bases). CDR1 is MNHEY and CDR2 is SVGAGI in the germline V gene. Trimming shortened V by 0 bases and J by 6 bases, and 11 bases separated the two germline ends. This CDR3 has 14 residues.

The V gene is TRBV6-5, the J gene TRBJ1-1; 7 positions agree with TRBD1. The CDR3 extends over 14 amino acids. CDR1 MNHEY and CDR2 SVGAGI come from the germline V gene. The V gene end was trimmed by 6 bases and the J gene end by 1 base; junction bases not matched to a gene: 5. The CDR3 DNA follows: TGTGCCAGCAGACGACGGACAGGGAACACTGAAGCTTTCTTT. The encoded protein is CASRRRTGNTEAFF.

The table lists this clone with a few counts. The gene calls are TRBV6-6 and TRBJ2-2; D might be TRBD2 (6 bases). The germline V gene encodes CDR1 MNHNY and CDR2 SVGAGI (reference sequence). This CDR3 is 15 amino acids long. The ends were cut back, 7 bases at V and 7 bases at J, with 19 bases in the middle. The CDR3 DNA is TGTGCCAGCATGAGGGTGACGGGAGAGGGCGGGGAGCTGTTTTTT. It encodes CASMRVTGEGGELFF.

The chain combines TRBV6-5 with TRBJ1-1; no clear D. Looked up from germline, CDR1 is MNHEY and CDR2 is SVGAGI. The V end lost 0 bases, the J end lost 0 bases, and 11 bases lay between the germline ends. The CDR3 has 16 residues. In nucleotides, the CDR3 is TGTGCCAGCAGTTACTCATGGGCCCCCATGAACACTGAAGCTTTCTTT. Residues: CASSYSWAPMNTEAFF.

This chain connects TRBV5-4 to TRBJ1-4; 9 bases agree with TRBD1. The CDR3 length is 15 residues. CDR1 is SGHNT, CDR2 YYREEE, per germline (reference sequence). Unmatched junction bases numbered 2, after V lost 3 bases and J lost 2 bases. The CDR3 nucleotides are TGTGCCAGCAGCTGGGACAGGGCCACTAATGAAAAACTGTTTTTT. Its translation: CASSWDRATNEKLFF.

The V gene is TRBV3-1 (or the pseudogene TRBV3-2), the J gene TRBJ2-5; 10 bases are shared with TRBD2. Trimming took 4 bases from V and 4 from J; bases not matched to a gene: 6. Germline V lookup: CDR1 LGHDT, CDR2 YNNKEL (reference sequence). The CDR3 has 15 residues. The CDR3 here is CASSPLGLASETQYF. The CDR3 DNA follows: TGTGCCAGCAGCCCCTTGGGACTAGCGTCAGAGACCCAGTACTTC.

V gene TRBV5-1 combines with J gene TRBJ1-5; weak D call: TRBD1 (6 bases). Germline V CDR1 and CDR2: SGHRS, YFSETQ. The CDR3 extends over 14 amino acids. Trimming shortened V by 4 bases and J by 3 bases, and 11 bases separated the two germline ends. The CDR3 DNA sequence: TGCGCCAGCAGCCCACAGGGTCCCAATCAGCCCCAGCATTTT. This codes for CASSPQGPNQPQHF.